These 28 T cell receptor beta chains originate from one sample sequenced in a study of beta chain features in type 1 diabetes (dated by TCRdb to the late 2010s). The library relied on the immunoSEQ multiplex PCR assay. The entire isolated RNA was reverse transcribed using the High Capacity cDNA Reverse Transcription Kit, and thus expressed TCRB transcripts were sequenced. TCRdb took this table from immuneACCESS and kept in-frame rearrangements with V and J called. Such tables lack part of the clones; where checked against another copy, unresolved V genes explain under half of the gap, and the rest is unexplained. The sample profile shows more than 20,000 clones; roughly two thirds of them were found once. Jointly, the top ten make up about 2.2% of the sample. The sequencing input was Tregs from blood. The cell subset or site label of this sample denotes: regulatory CD4+ T cells. Source of these receptors: a woman aged 40 to 55 in good health.

The rearrangement joins TRBV7-2 to TRBJ2-3; 10 nucleotides line up with TRBD2. The trim removed 5 bases at V and 4 bases at J, leaving 3 bases unmatched. This CDR3 is 14 amino acids long. Germline V gene lookup returns CDR1 SGHTA and CDR2 FQGNSA. DNA for the CDR3: TGTGCCAGCAGCCGAGCGGGGGGGCCAGATACGCAGTATTTT. This encodes CASSRAGGPDTQYF.

The chain is built from TRBV7-2 and TRBJ1-5; 7 nucleotides align to TRBD1. CDR1 SGHTA and CDR2 FQGNSA come from the germline V gene. The CDR3 runs 15 residues. With 6 bases clipped from V and 0 bases from J, the junction kept 5 bases outside the gene matches. In DNA form, the CDR3 reads TGTGCCAGCAGTATGGGACAGTATAGCAATCAGCCCCAGCATTTT. It codes for CASSMGQYSNQPQHF.

A single count supports this clone. The gene calls are TRBV7-2 and TRBJ1-1; D may be TRBD1 (5 bases). Trimming stripped 11 bases from V and 6 bases from J, with 22 bases between. Germline V gene data show CDR1 as SGHTA and CDR2 as FQGNSA. This CDR3 has 14 residues. CDR3 in amino acids: CAAKFRAGNAEAFF. The DNA of the CDR3 is TGTGCCGCCAAATTCAGGGCGGGGAATGCTGAAGCTTTCTTT.

The chain combines TRBV2 with TRBJ1-5; D remains ambiguous. The CDR3 runs 14 residues. V was pared by 5 bases and J by 1 base, with 9 bases between. The germline gives CDR1 SNHLY, CDR2 FYNNEI. As DNA, the CDR3 is TGTGCCAGCAGTAGGCGGGAGAGCAATCAGCCCCAGCATTTT. Translating gives CASSRRESNQPQHF.

The J gene is TRBJ1-1, the V gene TRBV7-2; possible D gene TRBD1, 5 bases. The germline V and J ends were trimmed by 1 base and 11 bases, with 14 bases remaining between them. CDR1 SGHTA and CDR2 FQGNSA come from the germline V gene. The CDR3 length is 13 residues. The CDR3 nucleotides read TGTGCCAGCAGCTTAGGTAGGGGCTGGGTGGCTTTCTTT. It specifies CASSLGRGWVAFF.

The chain couples TRBV10-3 to TRBJ2-3; 8 nucleotides align to TRBD1. The junction had 8 bases not matched to a gene; V was cut back by 5 bases and J by 1 base. The V gene's germline CDR1 is ENHRY and CDR2 SYGVKD. The CDR3 totals 16 residues. This CDR3 is CAISSHRGQGTDTQYF. CDR3 DNA: TGTGCCATCAGTTCCCACCGGGGACAGGGCACAGATACGCAGTATTTT.

This rearrangement joins TRBV4-1 to TRBJ1-2; TRBD1 might be the D (5 bases). CDR1 is MGHRA and CDR2 is YSYEKL in the germline V gene. Between the trimmed V and J ends, which lost 2 bases and 7 bases, there was a span of 20 bases. The CDR3 is 16 amino acids. In DNA, the CDR3 is TGCGCCAGCAGCCAATTAGGAAGGGGCGATTCTCGTGGCTACACCTTC. Its protein is CASSQLGRGDSRGYTF.

The genes are TRBV25-1 and TRBJ2-1, with 8 bases lining up with TRBD1. The CDR3 has 13 amino acids. Per the germline V gene, CDR1 is MGHDK and CDR2 is SYGVNS. Trimming removed 4 bases from V and 10 bases from J; junction bases left unmatched: 6. The CDR3 sequence is CASSVRGQGEQFF. The CDR3 region has the DNA TGTGCCAGCAGTGTCAGGGGGCAGGGAGAGCAGTTCTTC. The full variable domain, rest sourced from reference TRBV25-1 and TRBJ2-1, is EADIYQTPRYLVIGTGKKITLECSQTMGHDKMYWYQQDPGMELHLIHYSYGVNSTEKGDLSSESTVSRIRTEHFPLTLESARPSHTSQYLCASSVRGQGEQFFGPGTRLTVL.

This clone was counted between two and nine times. This chain connects TRBV6-4 to TRBJ2-3; D is perhaps TRBD2 (5 bases). The CDR3 sequence is 15 residues long. Germline V gives CDR1 MRHNA, CDR2 SNTAGT. V lost 5 bases and J 3 bases, leaving 15 bases between the germline ends. Here the CDR3 reads CASSSSGFSTDTQYF. In DNA form, the CDR3 reads TGTGCCAGCAGTTCCTCGGGGTTTAGTACAGATACGCAGTATTTT.

The chain links TRBV7-9 to TRBJ2-5; 11 positions agree with TRBD2. J lost 4 bases, V lost 1 base, and 5 bases had no gene match. Germline V CDR1 and CDR2: SEHNR, FQNEAQ (reference sequence). The CDR3 totals 16 residues. In DNA form, the CDR3 reads TGTGCCAGCAGCTTAGGGGCCGGGACTAGCGGAGAGACCCAGTACTTC. As protein: CASSLGAGTSGETQYF.

The J gene is TRBJ2-7, the V gene TRBV11-2; possibly TRBD2 for D (6 bases). The CDR3 runs 16 residues. Trimming removed 1 base from V and 3 bases from J, with 16 bases in between. CDR1 and CDR2 from the germline V gene are SGHAT and FQNNGV. CDR3 in amino acids: CASSLGWVGGLYEQYF. The CDR3 DNA reads TGTGCCAGCAGCTTAGGGTGGGTCGGGGGTCTCTACGAGCAGTACTTC.

V gene TRBV28 combines with J gene TRBJ2-7; TRBD1 matches 11 bases. The CDR3 has 12 residues. Unmatched junction bases numbered 3, after V lost 5 bases and J lost 9 bases. Per the germline V gene, CDR1 is MDHEN and CDR2 is SYDVKM. The CDR3 DNA follows: TGTGCCAGCAGTGGACAGGGGGCAACGCAGTACTTC. Translating gives CASSGQGATQYF.

The V call is TRBV5-1, the J call TRBJ2-7; 10 nucleotides line up with TRBD1. There are 16 residues in the CDR3. The ends lost 6 bases at V and 4 bases at J; junction bases unmatched: 13. Germline CDR1 reads SGHRS; CDR2 reads YFSETQ. The DNA of the CDR3 is TGCGCCAGCACCCTCGGTGGACGACAGGGGGCTTACGAGCAGTACTTC. Encoded protein: CASTLGGRQGAYEQYF.

This clone was observed a handful of times. The chain has TRBV6-1 and TRBJ2-2, with TRBD1 matching 11 bases. The CDR3 covers 15 residues. V trimming: 3 bases; J trimming: 6 bases; junction bases outside the gene matches: 3. CDR1 is MNHNS and CDR2 is SASEGT in the germline V gene. CDR3 residues: CASSEMGQGAGELFF. CDR3 coding DNA: TGTGCCAGCAGTGAGATGGGACAGGGGGCCGGGGAGCTGTTTTTT.

In this sample, this clone turned up a few times. This chain joins TRBV5-1 and TRBJ1-6, with 7 bases matching TRBD1. The CDR3 is made up of 14 amino acids. V shed 8 bases and J 7 bases; nucleotides not matched to a gene: 9. Per germline, CDR1 SGHRS and CDR2 YFSETQ. Here the CDR3 DNA reads TGCGCCAGTGGGATGGGACAGTCGAATTCACCCCTCCACTTT. Residues: CASGMGQSNSPLHF.

The V gene is TRBV7-6, the J gene TRBJ1-2; 10 nucleotides match TRBD1. The CDR3 contains 14 residues. CDR1 is SGHVS and CDR2 is FNYEAQ in the germline V gene. Unmatched junction bases numbered 8, after V lost 5 bases and J lost 8 bases. The CDR3 coding sequence is TGTGCCAGCAGCGCTGACAGGGGGCGAGGAGGCTACACCTTC. Translated, it gives CASSADRGRGGYTF.

The chain uses TRBV6-5 and TRBJ1-1; 7 positions match TRBD1. The CDR3 sequence is 13 residues long. CDR1 MNHEY and CDR2 SVGAGI come from the germline V gene. With 6 bases clipped from V and 9 bases from J, the junction kept 10 bases outside the gene matches. The CDR3 is CASRGWQGVKAFF. The CDR3 DNA reads TGTGCCAGCAGGGGATGGCAGGGGGTTAAAGCTTTCTTT.

V and J are TRBV6-6 and TRBJ1-4; unclear D gene. The length of the CDR3 is 15 residues. Germline CDR1 reads MNHNY; CDR2 reads SVGAGI (reference sequence). Trimming cost V 2 bases and J 5 bases, with 12 bases left between them. This CDR3 reads CASSYPGSRNEKLFF. CDR3 coding DNA: TGTGCCAGCAGTTACCCGGGGAGTCGGAATGAAAAACTGTTTTTT.

This clone showed up just a few times. The chain is built from TRBV19 and TRBJ1-4, with a tentative D call TRBD1 (6 bases). V lost 2 bases, J lost 4 bases, and 11 bases lay in between. Germline V gene lookup returns CDR1 LNHDA and CDR2 SQIVND (reference sequence). The CDR3 totals 15 residues. CDR3 in DNA: TGTGCCAGTAGTATACGAGGGGGGGGTAATGAAAAACTGTTTTTT. Encoded protein: CASSIRGGGNEKLFF.

The chain uses TRBV5-1 and TRBJ2-7, with TRBD1 matching over 8 bases. Germline V lookup: CDR1 SGHRS, CDR2 YFSETQ. The length of the CDR3 is 12 residues. The ends lost 3 bases at V and 9 bases at J; junction bases unmatched: 5. The CDR3 DNA reads as TGCGCCAGCAGCTCGGACAGGGACGGGCAGTACTTC. Encoded protein: CASSSDRDGQYF.

This chain joins TRBV6-5 and TRBJ2-5; the D gene is possibly TRBD2 (6 bases). The DNA end is more similar to TRBJ2-7, so the J call may be wrong. The CDR3 loop spans 15 amino acids. In germline, CDR1 is MNHEY, CDR2 SVGAGI. CDR3 sequence: CASSSFTSITYEQYF. The CDR3 DNA reads TGTGCCAGCAGCTCCTTCACTAGCATAACCTACGAGCAGTACTTC.

The J gene is TRBJ2-1, the V gene TRBV7-9; 11 nucleotides match TRBD2. CDR3 length: 14 amino acids. The J segment lost 9 bases and the V segment lost 8 bases, leaving 9 bases of the junction unmatched. Germline V CDR1 and CDR2: SEHNR, FQNEAQ (reference sequence). CDR3 protein: CASGPSGGIIEQFF. CDR3 nucleotide sequence: TGTGCCAGCGGGCCTAGCGGGGGGATAATTGAGCAGTTCTTC.

CDR3 in DNA: TGTGCCAGCAGTCGACAGGGAATCGGGGAGCTGTTTTTT. This translates into CASSRQGIGELFF. V and J are TRBV7-2 and TRBJ2-2; 7 bases agree with TRBD1. The CDR3 length is 13 residues. V lost 6 bases to trimming and J lost 7 bases; unmatched junction nucleotides: 5. The germline CDR1 and CDR2 sequences are SGHTA and FQGNSA.

This chain joins TRBV2 and TRBJ1-2; 7 positions match TRBD1. The CDR3 totals 18 residues. Trimming at V came to 7 bases and at J to 2 bases, leaving 19 bases not matched to a gene. Germline V gene sequence: CDR1 SNHLY, CDR2 FYNNEI. The chain's CDR3 is CASKDPPPDRVVNYGYTF. CDR3 nucleotide sequence: TGTGCCAGCAAGGACCCCCCCCCTGACAGGGTGGTAAACTATGGCTACACCTTC.

This clone was seen only a few times. The chain has TRBV7-2 and TRBJ1-1; D is unresolved. The CDR3 is 12 residues long. Trimming removed 2 bases at V and 1 base at J, with 2 bases between. Germline CDR1 SGHTA, CDR2 FQGNSA. The chain's CDR3 is CASSLQNTEAFF. Written as DNA, the CDR3 is TGTGCCAGCAGCTTACAGAACACTGAAGCTTTCTTT. Based on the CDR3 plus reference TRBV7-2 and TRBJ1-1, the full variable domain is GAGVSQSPSNKVTEKGKDVELRCDPISGHTALYWYRQSLGQGLEFLIYFQGNSAPDKSGLPSDRFSAERTGGSVSTLTIQRTQQEDSAVYLCASSLQNTEAFFGQGTRLTVV.

V is TRBV5-1 and J is TRBJ1-2; 7 bases map to TRBD1. Germline V gene lookup returns CDR1 SGHRS and CDR2 YFSETQ. The V and J ends lost 4 bases and 4 bases, in that order; junction bases with no gene match: 10. This CDR3 region has 15 residues. Written as DNA, the CDR3 is TGCGCCAGCAGCCGACTACAGGGGCCAGTCTATGGCTACACCTTC. Translated, it gives CASSRLQGPVYGYTF.

This clone was seen more than once but under ten times. This chain connects TRBV4-1 to TRBJ2-6; D perhaps matches TRBD2 (7 bases). The germline gives CDR1 MGHRA, CDR2 YSYEKL. The CDR3 extends over 21 amino acids. Trimming left V 5 bases short and J 0 bases short, with 26 bases between. CDR3 amino acids: CASSFPPGPERGASGANVLTF. The CDR3 DNA reads as TGCGCCAGCAGCTTCCCTCCTGGACCGGAACGGGGGGCCTCTGGGGCCAACGTCCTGACTTTC.

The rearrangement joins TRBV6-5 to TRBJ1-1; D ambiguous. Germline lookup yields CDR1 MNHEY and CDR2 SVGAGI. CDR3 size: 12 residues. V was cut by 7 bases and J by 0 bases, with 6 bases left in between. The CDR3 bases are TGTGCCAGCAAGAGGCTGAACACTGAAGCTTTCTTT. Translating it yields CASKRLNTEAFF.